These 13 T cell receptor beta chains came from one sample sequenced in a study of blood T cell repertoires in COVID-19. TCRdb keeps only in-frame clones here, not all; method: immunoSEQ multiplex PCR. The repertoire holds about 160,000 clones, approximately 87% seen once, with about 6.3% in the top ten. Sequenced sample: PBMCs or T cells enriched from blood (not recorded which). The origin of the receptors is a woman aged 45 to 65 who had recovered from COVID-19.

The chain employs TRBV5-4 and TRBJ1-1; 7 bases align to TRBD1. The CDR3 consists of 13 residues. Germline V gives CDR1 SGHNT, CDR2 YYREEE (reference sequence). Trimming at V came to 4 bases and at J to 4 bases, leaving 4 bases not matched to a gene. CDR3 nucleotide sequence: TGTGCCAGCAGCCACACAGGGGTCACTGAAGCTTTCTTT. Its protein product is CASSHTGVTEAFF. The complete variable domain, with remaining parts taken from reference TRBV5-4 and TRBJ1-1, reads ETGVTQSPTHLIKTRGQQVTLRCSSQSGHNTVSWYQQALGQGPQFIFQYYREEENGRGNFPPRFSGLQFPNYSSELNVNALELDDSALYLCASSHTGVTEAFFGQGTRLTVV.

This clone was counted once. V usage is TRBV14 and J usage is TRBJ1-2; D may be TRBD1 (5 bases). Between the trimmed V and J ends, which lost 3 bases and 8 bases, there was a span of 13 bases. Germline CDR1 and CDR2: SGHDN and FVKESK. The CDR3 consists of 13 residues. This chain's CDR3 is CASSQGLSLGYTF. The CDR3 bases are TGTGCCAGCAGCCAGGGACTCAGCTTAGGCTACACCTTC. The full variable domain, completed using reference TRBV14 and TRBJ1-2, is EAGVTQFPSHSVIEKGQTVTLRCDPISGHDNLYWYRRVMGKEIKFLLHFVKESKQDESGMPNNRFLAERTGGTYSTLKVQPAELEDSGVYFCASSQGLSLGYTFGSGTRLTVV.

This clone was seen only once. The CDR3 sequence is CASSILGTGGSSGELFF. In DNA form, the CDR3 reads TGTGCCAGTAGTATCCTCGGGACAGGGGGCTCCTCGGGGGAGCTGTTTTTT. The V gene is TRBV19, the J gene TRBJ2-2, with 12 bases identical to TRBD1. The CDR3 is made up of 17 amino acids. CDR1 is LNHDA and CDR2 is SQIVND in the germline V gene (reference sequence). V lost 3 bases, J lost 8 bases, and 10 bases stayed unmatched.

V and J are TRBV10-1 and TRBJ2-1, with 11 bases lining up with TRBD2. Germline loops: CDR1 WNHNN, CDR2 SYGVQD (reference sequence). After removal of 1 base from V and 5 bases from J, the junction contained 4 bases not matched to a gene. CDR3 length equals 16 residues. DNA for the CDR3: TGCGCCAGCAGTGAGTGTCTAGCGGGGGGCAACAATGAGCAGTTCTTC. The encoded protein is CASSECLAGGNNEQFF.

V gene TRBV2 combines with J gene TRBJ1-3; D might be TRBD1 (5 bases). V gave up 6 bases and J gave up 0 bases, with 6 bases separating them. Germline CDR1 SNHLY, CDR2 FYNNEI. This CDR3 is 13 amino acids long. CDR3 loop: CASRGVSGNTIYF. CDR3 coding DNA: TGTGCCAGCAGAGGGGTCTCTGGAAACACCATATATTTT.

The chain is built from TRBV11-3 and TRBJ1-6; 7 bases map to TRBD1. The V and J ends lost 5 bases and 10 bases, in that order; junction bases with no gene match: 8. Per germline, CDR1 SGHNT and CDR2 YENEEA. This CDR3 comprises 14 residues. CDR3 amino acids: CASSARQGKSPLHF. As DNA, the CDR3 is TGTGCCAGCAGCGCTAGACAGGGAAAGTCACCCCTCCACTTT.

The rearrangement uses TRBV7-3 and TRBJ2-7, with 9 bases lining up with TRBD2. Germline CDR1 and CDR2: SGHTA and FQGTGA. The CDR3 has 15 amino acids. The trim removed 2 bases at V and 4 bases at J, leaving 6 bases unmatched. The CDR3 region has the DNA TGTGCCAGCAGCTTAGCGGGGGGGCGGTCATACGAGCAGTACTTC. Translation: CASSLAGGRSYEQYF.

The chain links TRBV6-1 to TRBJ1-5; D not certain. The V and J ends lost 2 bases and 4 bases respectively, with 9 bases between them. Germline-derived CDR1 and CDR2 are MNHNS and SASEGT. The CDR3 is 14 amino acids. The CDR3 DNA reads TGTGCCAGCAGTGAAAATGGCAGTAATCAGCCCCAGCATTTT. Its protein product is CASSENGSNQPQHF.

This clone has more than one count but fewer than ten. This chain links TRBV19 with TRBJ1-2; D is uncertain. V lost 9 bases and J 3 bases, leaving 17 bases between the germline ends. Germline CDR1 LNHDA, CDR2 SQIVND (reference sequence). The CDR3 length is 14 residues. The CDR3: CASQATRTYYGYTF. The CDR3 DNA sequence: TGTGCCAGCCAAGCGACACGGACTTACTATGGCTACACCTTC.

J is TRBJ1-2 and V is TRBV5-1; 9 bases agree with TRBD1. Trimming took 5 bases from V and 1 from J; bases not matched to a gene: 12. Germline lookup yields CDR1 SGHRS and CDR2 YFSETQ. This CDR3 comprises 17 residues. This CDR3 is CASSLFPGTGYNYGYTF. CDR3 nucleotide sequence: TGCGCCAGCAGTTTGTTCCCCGGGACAGGGTATAACTATGGCTACACCTTC. The full variable domain, completed using reference TRBV5-1 and TRBJ1-2, is KAGVTQTPRYLIKTRGQQVTLSCSPISGHRSVSWYQQTPGQGLQFLFEYFSETQRNKGNFPGRFSGRQFSNSRSEMNVSTLELGDSALYLCASSLFPGTGYNYGYTFGSGTRLTVV.

The rearrangement joins TRBV25-1 to TRBJ1-6; 9 nucleotides match TRBD1. The V and J ends lost 6 bases and 5 bases, in that order; junction bases with no gene match: 2. This CDR3 is built from 14 residues. CDR1 is MGHDK, CDR2 SYGVNS, per germline. The CDR3 region is CASRGTGNNSPLHF. The CDR3 region has the DNA TGTGCCAGCAGAGGGACAGGGAATAATTCACCCCTCCACTTT.

V and J are TRBV5-8 and TRBJ2-1, with TRBD2 matching over 7 bases. Germline assignment: CDR1 SGHTS and CDR2 YDEGEE. V shed 4 bases and J 10 bases; nucleotides not matched to a gene: 8. The CDR3 totals 13 residues. CDR3 nucleotides: TGTGCCAGCAGCCCTGACCCCGGGGGGGAGCAGTTCTTC. Its translation is CASSPDPGGEQFF.

The rearrangement joins TRBV7-2 to TRBJ1-2; 8 nucleotides align to TRBD1. The CDR3 runs to 15 residues. J lost 4 bases, V lost 0 bases, and 4 bases had no gene match. Germline V gene data show CDR1 as SGHTA and CDR2 as FQGNSA. CDR3 sequence (DNA): TGTGCCAGCAGCTTAGCAGGCGGACAGGGCTATGGCTACACCTTC. It encodes CASSLAGGQGYGYTF.